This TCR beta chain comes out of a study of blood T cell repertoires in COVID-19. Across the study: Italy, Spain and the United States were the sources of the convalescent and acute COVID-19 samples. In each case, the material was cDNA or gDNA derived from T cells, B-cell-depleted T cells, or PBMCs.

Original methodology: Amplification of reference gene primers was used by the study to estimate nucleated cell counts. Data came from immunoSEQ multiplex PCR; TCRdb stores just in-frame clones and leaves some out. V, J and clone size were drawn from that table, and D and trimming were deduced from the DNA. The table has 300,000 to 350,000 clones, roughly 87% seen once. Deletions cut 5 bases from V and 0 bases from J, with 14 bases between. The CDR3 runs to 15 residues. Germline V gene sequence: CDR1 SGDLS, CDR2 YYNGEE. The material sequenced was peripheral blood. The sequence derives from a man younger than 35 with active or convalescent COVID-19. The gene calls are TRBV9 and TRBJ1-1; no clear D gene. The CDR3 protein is CASRELHGMNTEAFF. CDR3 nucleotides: TGTGCCAGCAGGGAGTTGCACGGCATGAACACTGAAGCTTTCTTT.